The sequence of this T cell receptor (beta chain) was determined in a study of tumor-infiltrating lymphocytes in oesophageal squamous cell carcinoma. TCRdb ran MiXCR on the PCR reads and lists one entry per CDR3 protein. The sample has about 18,000 distinct CDR3 sequences; about 42% are singletons. This CDR3 has 15 residues. Germline V lookup: CDR1 DFQATT, CDR2 SNEGSKA (reference sequence). V gene TRBV20-1 combines with J gene TRBJ2-5, with a weak D call TRBD2 (5 bases). The J call is doubtful: the DNA matches TRBJ2-1 better. This TCR was recovered from a female donor with esophageal squamous cell carcinoma. The sample was normal esophageal tissue next to the tumor. CDR3 nucleotide sequence: TGCAGTGCTAGCGTACCTAGCTTATTCGGCAATGAGCAGTTCTTC. As protein: CSASVPSLFGNEQFF.